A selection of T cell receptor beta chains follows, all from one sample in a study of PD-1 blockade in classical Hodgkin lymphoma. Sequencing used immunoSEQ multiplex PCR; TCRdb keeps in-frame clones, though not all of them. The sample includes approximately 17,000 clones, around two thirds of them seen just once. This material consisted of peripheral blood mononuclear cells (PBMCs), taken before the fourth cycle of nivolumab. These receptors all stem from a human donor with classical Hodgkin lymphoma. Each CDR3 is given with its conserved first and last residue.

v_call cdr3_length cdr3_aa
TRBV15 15 CATSRSRTANYGYTF
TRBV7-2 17 CASSLVAGGSGANVLTF
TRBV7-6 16 CASSHGTSGRGNEQFF
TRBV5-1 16 CASSLGKGVSTDTQYF
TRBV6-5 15 CASSASGMRTDTQYF
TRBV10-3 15 CAISDASGTRDTQYF
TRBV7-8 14 CASSLSNPAYEQYF
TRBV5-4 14 CASSLAFGSYEQYF
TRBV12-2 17 CASRLACEEREGGEQYF
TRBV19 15 CASSHGTVEAYEQYF
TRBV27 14 CASSLSRVRDEQFF
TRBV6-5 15 CASSYASGSRDTQYF
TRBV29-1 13 CSVASGLSYEQYF
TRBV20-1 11 CSARDYNEQFF
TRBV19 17 CASSIPAPGGGGYGYTF
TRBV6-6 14 CASSPTGEVQPQHF
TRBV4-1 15 CASSPLTSGRYEQYF
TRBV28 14 CASRSPGQAETQYF
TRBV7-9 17 CASSLSMHLYSNTEAFF
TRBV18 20 CASSPPSIWTSGKFYNEQFF
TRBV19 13 CASGTARRTEAFF
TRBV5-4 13 CASSLDRGHEQYF
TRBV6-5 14 CASSYNSNPYEQYF
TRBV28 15 CASSSLTGGIGELFF
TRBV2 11 CASSSWETQYF
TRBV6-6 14 CASSYRGQNTEAFF
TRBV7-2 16 CASSLVSGTGANVLTF
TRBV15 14 CATSRDRTSYEQYF
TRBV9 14 CASSVGEGGNTIYF
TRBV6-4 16 CASSDSKQLINEKLFF
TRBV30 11 CAWSWTYEQYF
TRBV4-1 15 CASSPSGTSNTEAFF
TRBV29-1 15 CSVDRPGAIYNEQFF
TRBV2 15 CASRRTGVGNYGYTF
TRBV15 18 CATSRAIGGRSSGNTIYF
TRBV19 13 CASSGTRPYEQYF
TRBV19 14 CASWDRVYNSPLHF
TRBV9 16 CASSVGSIDRQETQYF
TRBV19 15 CASSTGKRGNQPQHF
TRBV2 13 CASSGGAYNEQFF
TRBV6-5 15 CASRRTSGSSDTQYF
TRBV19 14 CASSIRGLGQPQHF
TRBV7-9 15 CASSFSSTTSYEQYF
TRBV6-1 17 CASSEAEPRDWHYEQYF
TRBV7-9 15 CASSEDFGIEDTQYF
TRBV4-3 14 CASSQGQGDSPLHF
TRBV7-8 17 CASSLFLPTGSNQPQHF